Each of the 2 T cell receptor beta chains below was sequenced from the same sample in a study of blood T cell repertoires in COVID-19. The method was immunoSEQ multiplex PCR; TCRdb's version includes in-frame clones alone and lacks a portion of them. The sample has some 66,000 clones, approximately 86% seen once; the top ten hold about 7%. Sequenced input: peripheral blood. The origin of the receptors is a man between 45 and 60 years old with active COVID-19.

The table lists this clone with a count of one. This chain connects TRBV18 to TRBJ1-6, with 7 bases that match TRBD1. The CDR3 consists of 15 residues. In germline, CDR1 is KGHSH, CDR2 LQKENI. V lost 3 bases and J lost 5; bases outside the gene matches: 4. The CDR3 bases are TGTGCCAGCTCACCGCGACAGGGTAATAATTCACCCCTCCACTTT. Translating gives CASSPRQGNNSPLHF.

This clone was picked up a small number of times. J is TRBJ2-7 and V is TRBV4-2; 12 bases match TRBD2. Germline V gives CDR1 LGHNA, CDR2 YNFKEQ. The V gene end was trimmed by 1 base and the J gene end by 3 bases; junction bases not matched to a gene: 1. This CDR3 has 15 amino acids. The CDR3 reads CASSQGTSGNYEQYV. CDR3 sequence (DNA): TGTGCCAGCAGCCAAGGGACTAGCGGGAACTACGAGCAGTACGTC.